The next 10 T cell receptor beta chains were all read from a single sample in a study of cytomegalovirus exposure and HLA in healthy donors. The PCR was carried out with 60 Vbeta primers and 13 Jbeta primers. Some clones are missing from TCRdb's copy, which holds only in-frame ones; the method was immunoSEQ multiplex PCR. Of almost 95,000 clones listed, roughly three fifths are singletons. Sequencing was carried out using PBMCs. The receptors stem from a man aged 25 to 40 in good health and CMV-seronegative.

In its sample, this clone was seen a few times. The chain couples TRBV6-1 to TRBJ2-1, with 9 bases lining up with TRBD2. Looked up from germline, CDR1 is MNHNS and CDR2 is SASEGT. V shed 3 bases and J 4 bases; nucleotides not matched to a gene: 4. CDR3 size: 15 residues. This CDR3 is CASSEGLAAYNEQFF. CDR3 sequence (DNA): TGTGCCAGCAGTGAGGGACTAGCCGCTTACAATGAGCAGTTCTTC.

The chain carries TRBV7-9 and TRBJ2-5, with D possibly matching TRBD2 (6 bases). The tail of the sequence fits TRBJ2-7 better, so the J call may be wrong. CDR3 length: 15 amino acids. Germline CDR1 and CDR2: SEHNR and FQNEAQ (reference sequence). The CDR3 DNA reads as TGTGCCAGCAGCCCTCGGGGGTCCCGCTCCTACGAGCAGTACTTC. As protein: CASSPRGSRSYEQYF.

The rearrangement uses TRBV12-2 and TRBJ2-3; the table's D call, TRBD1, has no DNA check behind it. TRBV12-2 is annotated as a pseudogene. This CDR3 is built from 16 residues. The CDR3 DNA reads TGTGCAAGTCGCTCCTACAGGGGAGAGGACACAGATACGCAGTATTTT. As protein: CASRSYRGEDTDTQYF.

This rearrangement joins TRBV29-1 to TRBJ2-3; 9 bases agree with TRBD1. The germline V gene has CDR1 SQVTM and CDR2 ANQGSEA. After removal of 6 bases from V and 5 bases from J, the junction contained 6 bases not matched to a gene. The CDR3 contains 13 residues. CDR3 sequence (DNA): TGCAGCGTGAGGGACAGGGTTTTAGATACGCAGTATTTT. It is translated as CSVRDRVLDTQYF.

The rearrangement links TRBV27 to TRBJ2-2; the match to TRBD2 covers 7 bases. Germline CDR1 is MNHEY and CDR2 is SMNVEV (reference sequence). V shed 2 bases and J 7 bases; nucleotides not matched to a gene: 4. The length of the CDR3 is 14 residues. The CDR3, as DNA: TGTGCCAGCAGTTTAGGGAGCGGGAACGGGGAGCTGTTTTTT. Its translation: CASSLGSGNGELFF.

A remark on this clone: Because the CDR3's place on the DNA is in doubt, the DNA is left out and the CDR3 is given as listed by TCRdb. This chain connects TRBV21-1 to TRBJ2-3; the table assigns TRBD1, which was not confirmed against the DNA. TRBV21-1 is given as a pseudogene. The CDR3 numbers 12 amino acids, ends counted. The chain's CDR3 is CASSPTRIRSIF.

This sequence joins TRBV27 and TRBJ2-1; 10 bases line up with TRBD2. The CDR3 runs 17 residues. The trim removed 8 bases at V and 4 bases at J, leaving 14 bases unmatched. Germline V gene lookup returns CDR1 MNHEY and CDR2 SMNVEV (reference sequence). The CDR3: CASYLGPGTSEYNEQFF. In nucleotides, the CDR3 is TGTGCCAGCTATTTGGGACCCGGGACTAGCGAGTACAATGAGCAGTTCTTC.

CDR3 region: CASSSLAVLNQETQYF. As DNA, the CDR3 is TGTGCCAGCAGCTCGCTAGCGGTTCTTAACCAAGAGACCCAGTACTTC. The chain couples TRBV7-6 to TRBJ2-5; TRBD2 aligns across 7 bases. CDR1 and CDR2 from the germline V gene are SGHVS and FNYEAQ. V gave up 4 bases and J gave up 0 bases; unmatched junction bases: 8. The CDR3 loop spans 16 amino acids.

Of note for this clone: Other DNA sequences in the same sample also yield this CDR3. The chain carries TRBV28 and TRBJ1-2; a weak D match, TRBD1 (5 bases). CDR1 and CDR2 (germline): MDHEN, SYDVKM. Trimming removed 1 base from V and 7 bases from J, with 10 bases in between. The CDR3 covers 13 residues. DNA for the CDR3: TGTGCCAGCAGTTTATTAGGTGGGGCTGGCTACACCTTC. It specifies CASSLLGGAGYTF.

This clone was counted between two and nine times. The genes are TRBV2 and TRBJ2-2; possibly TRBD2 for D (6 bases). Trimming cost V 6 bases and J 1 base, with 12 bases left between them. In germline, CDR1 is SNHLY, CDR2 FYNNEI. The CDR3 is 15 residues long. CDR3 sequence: CASRQTRENTGELFF. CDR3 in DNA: TGTGCCAGCAGGCAGACTAGGGAGAACACCGGGGAGCTGTTTTTT.